The rows below give T cell receptor beta chains drawn from one sample of a study of blood T cell repertoires in COVID-19. Measured with immunoSEQ multiplex PCR; TCRdb has only the in-frame clones, and not every one. This table has hundreds of thousands of clones, 80% to 85% appearing once. Sequences were obtained from peripheral blood. Every receptor here comes from a middle-aged man with acute or convalescent COVID-19. Each CDR3 is given with its conserved first and last residue. Each record gives: clone size, V gene, D gene, J gene, CDR3 DNA, CDR3 protein. The D gene is left open where the match is weak. The size entry is marked missing in some rows and otherwise reads once, few, many or a size class.

>NA|TRBV6-5|NA|TRBJ1-2
TGTGCCAGCAGTCCGTCGGGACTCGCTGGGGACGGCTACACCTTC
CASSPSGLAGDGYTF
>few|TRBV29-1|NA|TRBJ1-1
TGCAGCGTTGAAGCCCCGAAGCAACAGAATACGGAAGCTTTCTTT
CSVEAPKQQNTEAFF
>NA|TRBV7-3|NA|TRBJ2-2
TGTGCCAGCAGCTTAACGCCCGGCGGGGAGCTGTTTTTT
CASSLTPGGELFF
>NA|TRBV7-9|TRBD1|TRBJ2-7
TGTGCCAGCAGCCATTCAGGGGGATACGAGCAGTACTTC
CASSHSGGYEQYF
>NA|TRBV3-1/TRBV3-2|TRBD1|TRBJ1-1
TGTGCCAGCAGCCAACGGACAGGGGGTAGGGAGCATGGGGCTTTCTTT
CASSQRTGGREHGAFF
>NA|TRBV15|NA|TRBJ2-1
TGTGCCACCAGCAGAGATCTAACGGGAGATGAGCAGTTCTTC
CATSRDLTGDEQFF
>few|TRBV28|NA|TRBJ2-1
TGTGCCAGCACCACACGGTCAGCGGGCCCCAATGAGCAGTTCTTC
CASTTRSAGPNEQFF
>few|TRBV30|NA|TRBJ2-7
TGTGCCTGGAGTCTGGGTAGCCCCCACGAGCAGTACTTC
CAWSLGSPHEQYF
>once|TRBV24-1|TRBD2|TRBJ2-1
TGTGCCACCAGCCCAGCGGGAGAATTCAATGAGCAGTTCTTC
CATSPAGEFNEQFF
>few|TRBV5-1|TRBD1|TRBJ2-3
TGCGCCAGCAGCGTGGACAGGCCAGGGACAGATACGCAGTATTTT
CASSVDRPGTDTQYF
>NA|TRBV30|NA|TRBJ2-3
TGTGCCTGGAATCCCGGAGATACGCAGTATTTT
CAWNPGDTQYF
>NA|TRBV25-1|TRBD1|TRBJ2-2
TGTGCCAGCACCAGACCGGGGACAGGGGGGACCGGGGAGCTGTTTTTT
CASTRPGTGGTGELFF
>once|TRBV11-3|TRBD2|TRBJ2-5
TGTGCCAGCAGCCCAGCGGGAGGGCCGCGTGAGACCCAGTACTTC
CASSPAGGPRETQYF
>few|TRBV19|NA|TRBJ1-5
TGTGCCAGTAGTAGGGGGCGGTATTATAGCAATCAGCCCCAGCATTTT
CASSRGRYYSNQPQHF